This T cell receptor beta chain was observed in a study of metastatic and nonmetastatic thyroid tumors. Whole-study context: Blood and tumor or nodule tissue repertoires from malignant and benign thyroid patients were compared.

Each patient came to thyroid surgery without any prior treatment (of any kind). CDR3 size: 17 residues. The germline gives CDR1 SGHAT, CDR2 FQNNGV. V dropped 2 bases and J dropped 2; count of bases not matched to a gene: 7. In the original analysis: Clinicopathological groups of papillary thyroid cancer showed CDR3 differences that were used to build a distant-metastasis classifier. Through MiXCR, TCRdb re-clonotyped the PCR reads. What appears here as the V and J calls and clone size reflects TCRdb's work, not the paper's. The data show 89,000 or so clones, over 8.5% seen once. This receptor was taken from a female donor with papillary thyroid cancer or a benign thyroid nodule (not recorded which). Some clones in this sample may be carry-over from other donors' samples. The chain combines TRBV11-2 with TRBJ2-1; the match to TRBD1 covers 9 bases. The sample was blood. CDR3 nucleotides: TGTGCCAGCAGCTTATTTGCAGGGGACAGGGCCTACAATGAGCAGTTCTTC. Residues: CASSLFAGDRAYNEQFF.